The following is a T cell receptor beta chain sequence with its context. Its matching antigen is unknown. CDR3 length equals 15 residues. Looked up from germline, CDR1 is SGHVS and CDR2 is FNYEAQ. V was clipped by 2 bases and J by 3 bases, with 12 bases between them. These data belong to a study of cytomegalovirus exposure and HLA in healthy donors. Study-wide results and caveats: Rarity marked most TCR sequences, yet some public TCRs occurred in many donors. In vitro work confirmed that a few CMV-associated chains recognize CMV antigens. The listing of roughly 160 TCR beta chains classed them as cytomegalovirus-associated.

Profiled with immunoSEQ multiplex PCR; TCRdb holds only in-frame clones, not every one. Of some 270,000 clones in the sample, roughly 85% were seen once. The chain joins TRBV7-6 to TRBJ2-3; tentative D call: TRBD2 (5 bases). Sequencing used PBMCs. The origin of this receptor is a woman under 30 in good health and CMV-seronegative. CDR3 nucleotides: TGTGCCAGCAGCTTACTCCCCTGGGAGACAGATACGCAGTATTTT. Translating gives CASSLLPWETDTQYF. The full variable domain, its missing parts supplied by reference TRBV7-6 and TRBJ2-3, is GAGVSQSPRYKVTKRGQDVALRCDPISGHVSLYWYRQALGQGPEFLTYFNYEAQQDKSGLPNDRFSAERPEGSISTLTIQRTEQRDSAMYRCASSLLPWETDTQYFGPGTRLTVL.